These 20 T cell receptor beta chains originate from one sample sequenced in a study of early T cells in non-severe SARS-CoV-2 infection. TCRdb independently ran MiXCR on the 5' RACE reads; one entry per CDR3 protein. The profile shows tens of thousands of distinct CDR3 sequences, over 7% of them singletons. Source material: whole blood. All receptors come from an adult who was a healthcare worker with PCR-confirmed SARS-CoV-2 infection or an uninfected control (not recorded which).

There are a few counts of this clonotype. The chain couples TRBV28 to TRBJ2-7; TRBD1 is a possible D gene (6 bases). Germline values: CDR1 MDHEN, CDR2 SYDVKM. This CDR3 has 13 residues. Between the trimmed V and J ends, which lost 3 bases and 2 bases, there was a span of 8 bases. The CDR3 loop reads CASSLQGPYEQYF. For the CDR3, the DNA is TGTGCCAGCAGTTTGCAGGGGCCCTACGAGCAGTACTTC. Full variable domain (rest looked up from reference TRBV28 and TRBJ2-7): DVKVTQSSRYLVKRTGEKVFLECVQDMDHENMFWYRQDPGLGLRLIYFSYDVKMKEKGDIPEGYSVSREKKERFSLILESASTNQTSMYLCASSLQGPYEQYFGPGTRLTVT.

At least ten counts were recorded for this clonotype. This chain links TRBV29-1 with TRBJ2-3; 9 nucleotides align to TRBD2. The germline CDR1 and CDR2 sequences are SQVTM and ANQGSEA. The CDR3 sequence is 15 residues long. V lost 3 bases to trimming and J lost 0 bases; unmatched junction nucleotides: 4. Written as DNA, the CDR3 is TGCAGCGTTGATTCTAGCGGGACTAGCACAGATACGCAGTATTTT. Amino acids: CSVDSSGTSTDTQYF.

The J gene is TRBJ2-7, the V gene TRBV5-1, with D uncertain. CDR1 and CDR2 (germline): SGHRS, YFSETQ. Trimming left V 3 bases short and J 7 bases short, with 8 bases between. This CDR3 spans 11 amino acids. In DNA form, the CDR3 reads TGCGCCAGCAGCTCCCCCAGGGAGCAGTACTTC. It translates to CASSSPREQYF.

The V call is TRBV4-1, the J call TRBJ2-3, with 7 positions matching TRBD2. Germline V lookup: CDR1 MGHRA, CDR2 YSYEKL. Trimming removed 1 base from V and 0 bases from J; junction bases left unmatched: 10. The CDR3 totals 18 residues. The CDR3 region is CASSQAGLAETSTDTQYF. The CDR3 coding sequence is TGCGCCAGCAGCCAAGCGGGGCTAGCGGAAACTAGCACAGATACGCAGTATTTT.

This clonotype was seen ten or more times. The CDR3 nucleotides read TGTGCCAGCAGCAAAAACTCAGGCTACGAGCAGTACTTC. Translated, it gives CASSKNSGYEQYF. The chain employs TRBV11-3 and TRBJ2-7; D is undetermined. Trimming removed 5 bases from V and 3 bases from J, with 11 bases in between. Germline V lookup: CDR1 SGHNT, CDR2 YENEEA. The CDR3 is 13 residues long.

This clonotype turned up a few times. This CDR3 reads CASSYRGGGASYEQYF. DNA for the CDR3: TGCGCCAGCAGCTATCGGGGAGGGGGCGCCTCCTACGAGCAGTACTTC. V and J are TRBV4-1 and TRBJ2-7; D tentatively fits TRBD1 or TRBD2 (7 bases each). Trimming stripped 5 bases from V and 0 bases from J, with 17 bases between. From germline, CDR1 is MGHRA and CDR2 YSYEKL. This CDR3 is 16 amino acids long.

The table lists this clonotype with a few counts. This sequence joins TRBV9 and TRBJ2-3; 14 positions match TRBD2. V lost 4 bases to trimming and J lost 8 bases; unmatched junction nucleotides: 6. The CDR3 extends over 15 amino acids. CDR1 is SGDLS and CDR2 is YYNGEE in the germline V gene. CDR3 amino acids: CASSKTSGGAGTQYF. The CDR3 nucleotides are TGTGCCAGCAGCAAGACTAGCGGGGGGGCCGGTACGCAGTATTTT.

This clonotype has a handful of counts. The rearrangement uses TRBV2 and TRBJ2-7, with D perhaps TRBD2 (5 bases). Germline CDR1 SNHLY, CDR2 FYNNEI. Trimming left V 4 bases short and J 3 bases short, with 16 bases between. The CDR3 consists of 15 residues. The DNA for the CDR3 is TGTGCCAGCAGTGGGCAAGGAGGAGAGCACTACGAGCAGTACTTC. Encoded protein: CASSGQGGEHYEQYF.

This clonotype has only a few counts. The chain links TRBV29-1 to TRBJ2-5, with 9 bases aligning to TRBD1. CDR3 length: 14 amino acids. J gave up 2 bases and V 4 bases, and 5 bases lay outside the gene matches. CDR1 SQVTM and CDR2 ANQGSEA come from the germline V gene. CDR3: CSVAAGTGQETQYF. The CDR3 DNA reads as TGCAGCGTTGCCGCCGGGACAGGGCAAGAGACCCAGTACTTC.

This clonotype has more than one count but fewer than ten. The chain recombines TRBV6-1 with TRBJ2-7; the D gene is possibly TRBD2 (5 bases). CDR1 and CDR2 (germline): MNHNS, SASEGT. V gave up 5 bases and J gave up 2 bases, with 10 bases separating them. This CDR3 spans 13 amino acids. The CDR3 DNA reads as TGTGCCAGCAGTTCGGGAAATACCTACGAGCAGTACTTC. As protein: CASSSGNTYEQYF.

The chain uses TRBV20-1 and TRBJ2-3, with 9 positions matching TRBD2. CDR3 size: 13 residues. The germline gives CDR1 DFQATT, CDR2 SNEGSKA (reference sequence). V was clipped by 8 bases and J by 1 base; unmatched bases: 4. CDR3 region: CSSLAGGTDTQYF. Here the CDR3 DNA reads TGCAGTTCCTTAGCGGGGGGCACAGATACGCAGTATTTT.

The chain uses TRBV10-2 and TRBJ2-7; no clear D gene. V lost 5 bases to trimming and J lost 2 bases, with 7 bases between them. In germline, CDR1 is WSHSY, CDR2 SAAADI. The CDR3 runs to 12 residues. The CDR3: CASSPAPYEQYF. The DNA of the CDR3 is TGCGCCAGCAGTCCGGCCCCCTACGAGCAGTACTTC.

This clonotype came up many times. The genes are TRBV20-1 and TRBJ1-1, with a tentative D call TRBD1 (5 bases). Germline V lookup: CDR1 DFQATT, CDR2 SNEGSKA (reference sequence). V was cut by 3 bases and J by 0 bases, with 8 bases left in between. CDR3 length: 13 residues. DNA of the CDR3: TGCAGTGCTAGCTGGGGGATGAACACTGAAGCTTTCTTT. This encodes CSASWGMNTEAFF.

Remarks on this clonotype: One end of the junction fails to match germline, which may point to a read error. This chain uses TRBV20-1 with TRBJ1-3; D possibly corresponds to TRBD1 (5 bases). The CDR3 length is 14 residues. CDR1 DFQATT and CDR2 SNEGSKA come from the germline V gene (reference sequence). The CDR3 DNA is TGCAGTGCCCAACAGGCGAACTCTGGAAACACCATATGTTTT. This gives the protein CSAQQANSGNTICF.

The chain recombines TRBV20-1 with TRBJ2-3; 8 positions match TRBD1. Germline V CDR1 and CDR2: DFQATT, SNEGSKA (reference sequence). After removal of 7 bases from V and 4 bases from J, the junction contained 10 bases not matched to a gene. The CDR3 extends over 14 amino acids. CDR3 nucleotide sequence: TGCAGTGTACCGGACAGGGAGGATCCAGATACGCAGTATTTT. It translates to CSVPDREDPDTQYF.

This clonotype was detected many times. The rearrangement uses TRBV12-3 or TRBV12-4 and TRBJ2-3; TRBD2 matches 14 bases. With V trimmed by 6 bases and J by 5 bases, 10 bases remained unmatched. The CDR3 length is 17 residues. CDR3 sequence: CASRHRGTSGSVDTQYF. CDR3 nucleotides: TGTGCCAGCAGGCATAGAGGGACTAGCGGGAGCGTAGATACGCAGTATTTT.

This rearrangement joins TRBV15 to TRBJ2-1; D is ambiguous. The germline V and J ends were trimmed by 1 base and 0 bases, with 7 bases remaining between them. The CDR3 contains 15 residues. Germline CDR1 reads LNHNV; CDR2 reads YYDKDF (reference sequence). CDR3 amino acids: CATSRGGDSYNEQFF. CDR3 DNA: TGTGCCACCAGCAGAGGTGGGGACTCCTACAATGAGCAGTTCTTC. Full variable domain (rest looked up from reference TRBV15 and TRBJ2-1): DAMVIQNPRYQVTQFGKPVTLSCSQTLNHNVMYWYQQKSSQAPKLLFHYYDKDFNNEADTPDNFQSRRPNTSFCFLDIRSPGLGDTAMYLCATSRGGDSYNEQFFGPGTRLTVL.

This clonotype was detected ten times or more. The genes are TRBV4-1 and TRBJ2-7; the D gene is possibly TRBD2 (6 bases). Trimming took off 1 base at V and 6 bases at J, with 16 bases between the two ends. This CDR3 contains 15 residues. CDR1 and CDR2 from the germline V gene are MGHRA and YSYEKL. The CDR3 DNA is TGCGCCAGCAGCCAAGGATGGGGGGACGGGCGCGAGCAGTACTTC. Its protein product is CASSQGWGDGREQYF.

This clonotype came up many times. V is TRBV2 and J is TRBJ2-5, with 7 bases fitting TRBD1. The CDR3 has 16 amino acids. J lost 1 base, V lost 6 bases, and 11 bases had no gene match. Germline assignment: CDR1 SNHLY and CDR2 FYNNEI. The CDR3 bases are TGTGCCAGCAGGGACTGGGGACAGCTCTCCCAAGAGACCCAGTACTTC. Protein sequence: CASRDWGQLSQETQYF.

This clonotype was seen at least ten times. This rearrangement joins TRBV6-6 to TRBJ2-1, with D perhaps matching TRBD1 (5 bases). V was shortened by 10 bases and J by 3 bases, with 16 bases between the two germline ends. The CDR3 runs to 14 residues. CDR1 and CDR2 from the germline V gene are MNHNY and SVGAGI (reference sequence). For the CDR3, the DNA is TGTGCCACCCGTTCAGGGTCACGCTACAATGAGCAGTTCTTC. It yields the protein CATRSGSRYNEQFF.